Listed below are T cell receptor beta chains from one sample, sequenced in a study of blood T cells in healthy people across ages. TCRdb passed the 5' RACE reads through MiXCR, listing each CDR3 protein once. The sample has 750,000 to 950,000 distinct CDR3 sequences, 25% to 30% seen once; the top ten hold roughly 10%. Separately, the same data were catalogued under a study of T cells of mothers and their children.

Sample: blood. Source of these receptors: a woman aged 40 to 50 in good health. Each CDR3 is given with its conserved first and last residue. D genes are given only for firm matches. Clone size, where shown, is once, few, many, or a class for clones that have expanded.

TRBJ1-2 many . TRBV15 CATSRANSLYGYTF TGTGCCACCAGCAGAGCCAACAGTCTCTATGGCTACACCTTC
TRBJ1-2 . TRBD1 TRBV28 CASSSRDRAHYGYTF TGTGCCAGCAGTTCCCGCGACAGGGCCCACTATGGCTACACCTTC
TRBJ1-5 . . TRBV12-3/TRBV12-4 CTSSLEGSNQPQHF TGTACCAGCAGTTTAGAAGGGAGCAATCAGCCCCAGCATTTT
TRBJ2-7 . TRBD2 TRBV7-2 CASSGMSTSRTSYNEQYF TGTGCCAGCAGCGGGATGTCGACTAGCCGGACGAGTTACAATGAGCAGTACTTC
TRBJ2-7 . . TRBV28 CASSTNNEQYF TGTGCCAGCAGCACAAACAATGAGCAGTACTTC
TRBJ1-5 . TRBD1 TRBV20-1 CSARGTQGGDQPQHF TGCAGTGCTAGAGGTACCCAGGGGGGCGATCAGCCCCAGCATTTT
TRBJ2-1 many . TRBV7-3 CASSLMGPGRANEQFF TGTGCCAGCAGCTTAATGGGACCAGGAAGGGCCAATGAGCAGTTCTTC
TRBJ2-3 . TRBD2 TRBV6-2/TRBV6-3 CASSYGTSGTSTDTQYF TGTGCCAGCAGTTACGGGACTAGCGGGACTAGCACAGATACGCAGTATTTT
TRBJ2-7 many . TRBV29-1 CSVVQSSYEQYF TGCAGCGTTGTCCAGAGCTCCTACGAGCAGTACTTC
TRBJ1-3 few TRBD1 TRBV7-8 CASSLNAGTGGERVYF TGTGCCAGCAGCTTAAATGCAGGGACAGGGGGCGAGCGGGTATATTTT
TRBJ2-7 . TRBD2 TRBV20-1 CSALSGTSGGGSSYNEQYF TGCAGTGCTCTCTCCGGGACTAGCGGGGGGGGTAGCTCCTACAATGAGCAGTACTTC
TRBJ2-1 . TRBD2 TRBV10-3 CAISEFAGGNEQFF TGTGCCATCAGCGAGTTCGCGGGGGGCAATGAGCAGTTCTTC
TRBJ2-3 . . TRBV20-1 CSAREKRKASTDTQYF TGCAGTGCTAGAGAGAAGAGAAAGGCTAGCACAGATACGCAGTATTTT
TRBJ2-7 . . TRBV6-6 CASSYSTSRTGEQYF TGTGCCAGCAGTTACTCGACATCGCGAACGGGCGAGCAGTACTTC
TRBJ2-3 . TRBD2 TRBV12-3/TRBV12-4 CASGLAGELHTQYF TGTGCCAGCGGACTAGCGGGGGAGCTGCATACGCAGTATTTT
TRBJ2-6 . . TRBV5-1 CASSLGTSVVGGANVLTF TGCGCCAGCAGCTTGGGGACTTCGGTCGTAGGGGGGGCCAACGTCCTGACTTTC
TRBJ2-2 . TRBD2 TRBV20-1 CSARDLKTSGGARAGELFF TGCAGTGCTAGAGATCTGAAGACTAGCGGGGGGGCGCGGGCCGGGGAGCTGTTTTTT
TRBJ2-7 few . TRBV16 CASSQGTSSGEQYF TGTGCCAGCAGCCAAGGGACTTCATCCGGCGAGCAGTACTTC
TRBJ2-3 few . TRBV2 CASSEGRAPDTQYF TGTGCCAGCAGTGAAGGCAGGGCCCCAGATACGCAGTATTTT
TRBJ2-5 few . TRBV20-1 CSASPGGRQETQYF TGCAGTGCTAGCCCGGGGGGCCGACAAGAGACCCAGTACTTC
TRBJ2-7 many . TRBV9 CASSVEQGESYEQYF TGTGCCAGCAGCGTAGAGCAGGGCGAATCATACGAGCAGTACTTC
TRBJ1-2 few . TRBV7-9 CASSPNSGDYGYTF TGTGCCAGCAGCCCTAATTCGGGGGACTATGGCTACACCTTC
TRBJ2-2 many . TRBV2 CASSELEGFNAGELFF TGTGCCAGCAGTGAACTAGAGGGGTTCAACGCCGGGGAGCTGTTTTTT
TRBJ1-1 . . TRBV4-1 CASSQERRNTEAFF TGCGCCAGCAGCCAAGAGCGACGGAACACTGAAGCTTTCTTT
TRBJ2-5 . . TRBV3-1 CASSLYAGGLETQYF TGTGCCAGCAGCCTTTACGCAGGAGGACTAGAGACCCAGTACTTC
TRBJ2-3 many TRBD2 TRBV7-2 CASSLASGGSTDTQYF TGTGCCAGCAGCTTAGCTAGCGGGGGTAGCACAGATACGCAGTATTTT
TRBJ2-5 many . TRBV7-2 CASSFGTRQETQYF TGTGCCAGCAGCTTCGGGACACGTCAAGAGACCCAGTACTTC
TRBJ2-7 many . TRBV5-6 CASSPGDYEQYF TGTGCCAGCAGCCCAGGGGACTACGAGCAGTACTTC
TRBJ2-6 many TRBD1 TRBV6-4 CASSDSGGAGANVLTF TGTGCCAGCAGTGACTCAGGGGGCGCTGGGGCCAACGTCCTGACTTTC
TRBJ1-1 few . TRBV5-1 CASKKVNTEAFF TGCGCCAGCAAAAAGGTGAACACTGAAGCTTTCTTT
TRBJ2-7 . TRBD1 TRBV12-3/TRBV12-4 CASSLSGTGAEAEQYF TGTGCCAGCAGTTTATCCGGGACAGGGGCGGAGGCCGAGCAGTACTTC
TRBJ2-1 . . TRBV9 CASSVGSGDEQFF TGTGCCAGCAGCGTAGGTTCGGGGGATGAGCAGTTCTTC
TRBJ2-3 few TRBD2 TRBV20-1 CSAIKGTSGADTQYF TGCAGTGCAATCAAGGGGACTAGTGGCGCAGATACGCAGTATTTT
TRBJ2-3 many . TRBV7-7 CASSLLGLGTDTQYF TGTGCTAGCAGCCTACTAGGGTTGGGAACAGATACGCAGTATTTT
TRBJ1-5 . . TRBV7-2 CASSLDGRASNQPQHF TGTGCCAGCAGCTTAGACGGCAGGGCTAGCAATCAGCCCCAGCATTTT
TRBJ1-4 few TRBD1 TRBV9 CASSVHRDSNEKLFF TGTGCCAGCAGCGTTCACCGGGACAGTAATGAAAAACTGTTTTTT
TRBJ2-1 few . TRBV18 CASTGWTAYNEQFF TGTGCCAGTACAGGCTGGACAGCCTACAATGAGCAGTTCTTC
TRBJ1-2 few TRBD1 TRBV7-2 CASSQQGQENYGYTF TGTGCCAGCAGCCAACAGGGACAGGAGAACTATGGCTACACCTTC
TRBJ2-4 many . TRBV28 CASSASGTKNIQYF TGTGCCAGCAGTGCGTCGGGAACCAAAAACATTCAGTACTTC
TRBJ1-4 . . TRBV7-2 CASSLGVGQGKGRLFF TGTGCCAGCAGCTTAGGGGTAGGGCAGGGGAAAGGAAGACTGTTTTTT
TRBJ2-1 . . TRBV12-3/TRBV12-4 CAGSFDGSSYNEQFF TGTGCCGGCAGTTTTGACGGATCCTCCTACAATGAGCAGTTCTTC